The rows below give T cell receptor beta chains drawn from one sample of a study of blood T cell repertoires in COVID-19. Sequencing was performed with immunoSEQ multiplex PCR; in TCRdb, only in-frame clones are kept and a portion is missing. The sample includes approximately 210,000 clones, around 90% of them seen just once. Material for sequencing was PBMCs or T cells enriched from blood (not recorded which). All receptors derive from a woman aged 25-40 years who had recovered from COVID-19. Each CDR3 is given with its conserved first and last residue. Fields, in order: J gene, D gene, V gene, clone size, CDR3 protein, CDR3 DNA. The D gene is left open where the match is weak. Clone size is given for some rows only: seen once, a few or many times, or a class if the clone is expanded.

>TRBJ1-1|TRBD1|TRBV2|.
CASRSGGTEAFF
TGTGCCAGCAGATCAGGGGGCACTGAAGCTTTCTTT
>TRBJ1-2|TRBD1|TRBV24-1|.
CATSEPRDRANYGYTF
TGTGCCACCAGTGAGCCACGGGACAGAGCTAACTATGGCTACACCTTC
>TRBJ1-2|.|TRBV25-1|few
CASSAAGDYGYTF
TGTGCCAGCAGTGCCGCAGGGGACTATGGCTACACCTTC
>TRBJ1-6|.|TRBV15|.
CATSRDLPGNSPLHF
TGTGCCACCAGCAGAGATCTTCCGGGGAATTCACCCCTCCACTTT
>TRBJ2-2|TRBD2|TRBV6-6|once
CASSPRDYINGELFF
TGTGCCAGCAGCCCCCGGGACTACATCAACGGGGAGCTGTTTTTT
>TRBJ1-3|.|TRBV18|.
CASSPQSSGNTIYF
TGTGCCAGCTCACCCCAGTCCTCTGGAAACACCATATATTTT
>TRBJ1-2|.|TRBV5-4|.
CASSFSENYGYTF
TGTGCCAGCAGCTTTTCCGAGAACTATGGCTACACCTTC
>TRBJ1-1|.|TRBV2|.
CASSENTDTEAFF
TGTGCCAGCAGTGAAAACACAGACACTGAAGCTTTCTTT
>TRBJ2-5|.|TRBV4-3|.
CASSARVGTQETQYF
TGCGCCAGCAGCGCCAGGGTAGGGACTCAAGAGACCCAGTACTTC
>TRBJ2-3|TRBD2|TRBV4-3|.
CASSQVRGGTDTQYF
TGCGCCAGCAGCCAAGTGCGGGGGGGCACAGATACGCAGTATTTT
>TRBJ2-1|.|TRBV19|.
CASIQSGVIDEQFF
TGTGCCAGTATTCAATCGGGAGTTATCGATGAGCAGTTCTTC
>TRBJ2-1|TRBD2|TRBV19|.
CASSLSGSPYNEQFF
TGTGCCAGTAGCCTTAGCGGGAGCCCCTACAATGAGCAGTTCTTC
>TRBJ1-2|.|TRBV9|.
CASSAGSGNYGYTF
TGTGCCAGCAGCGCCGGCAGCGGAAACTATGGCTACACCTTC
>TRBJ2-1|.|TRBV5-1|.
CASSWDGANEQFF
TGCGCCAGCAGCTGGGATGGGGCGAATGAGCAGTTCTTC
>TRBJ1-5|.|TRBV19|once
CASSIREGGNQPQHF
TGTGCCAGTAGTATTCGAGAGGGAGGCAATCAGCCCCAGCATTTT
>TRBJ2-1|.|TRBV29-1|.
CSAQRGLGSYNEQFF
TGCAGCGCCCAAAGGGGATTAGGTTCCTACAATGAGCAGTTCTTC
>TRBJ1-4|TRBD1|TRBV4-1|.
CASSQGRGREKLFF
TGCGCCAGCAGCCAAGGCAGGGGGCGAGAAAAACTGTTTTTT
>TRBJ2-7|TRBD2|TRBV30|once
CAWSLTSGEGEQYF
TGTGCCTGGAGTTTAACTAGCGGGGAGGGCGAGCAGTACTTC
>TRBJ2-7|.|TRBV28|.
CASSRGPYEQYF
TGTGCCAGCAGCCGTGGCCCCTACGAGCAGTACTTC
>TRBJ2-5|TRBD1|TRBV5-1|few
CASSLGTGRETQYF
TGCGCCAGCAGCTTGGGGACAGGGCGAGAGACCCAGTACTTC
>TRBJ1-1|.|TRBV28|.
CAITEIRRASTEAFF
TGTGCCATCACAGAGATTCGGAGGGCTTCCACTGAAGCTTTCTTT
>TRBJ1-5|.|TRBV29-1|.
CSVETTTGKPQHF
TGCAGCGTTGAAACCACCACAGGGAAGCCCCAGCATTTT
>TRBJ1-4|.|TRBV4-1|.
CASSQERQSNEKLFF
TGCGCCAGCAGCCAAGAGAGGCAAAGCAATGAAAAACTGTTTTTT
>TRBJ1-4|.|TRBV9|.
CASSKSDERPEKLFF
TGTGCCAGCAGCAAATCTGACGAGCGTCCTGAAAAACTGTTTTTT
>TRBJ1-5|TRBD1|TRBV15|.
CATSRNRGQPQHF
TGTGCCACCAGCAGAAACAGGGGGCAGCCCCAGCATTTT
>TRBJ1-5|.|TRBV16|once
CASSQSAETYSNQPQHF
TGTGCCAGCAGCCAATCCGCGGAAACCTATAGCAATCAGCCCCAGCATTTT
>TRBJ2-6|TRBD1|TRBV5-6|.
CASSLRQGALTGANVLTF
TGTGCCAGCAGCCTCCGTCAGGGGGCGCTAACTGGGGCCAACGTCCTGACTTTC
>TRBJ2-1|.|TRBV2|few
CASKTSHSYNEQFF
TGTGCCAGCAAGACTAGTCACTCCTACAATGAGCAGTTCTTC
>TRBJ2-7|.|TRBV9|.
CATRTGGTYEQYF
TGTGCCACCCGGACAGGCGGGACCTACGAGCAGTACTTC
>TRBJ1-2|TRBD1|TRBV11-3|.
CASSPDRVGLGGYTF
TGTGCCAGCAGCCCCGACAGGGTGGGTCTTGGTGGCTACACCTTC
>TRBJ1-2|TRBD1|TRBV27|few
CASSKPGQGKPGYTF
TGTGCCAGCAGCAAGCCGGGACAGGGGAAACCTGGCTACACCTTC
>TRBJ2-1|TRBD2|TRBV18|.
CASSRELSLQFF
TGTGCCAGCTCGCGGGAGCTCTCCTTGCAGTTCTTC
>TRBJ2-7|TRBD1|TRBV7-3|few
CASSLGTGGGQTYEQYF
TGTGCCAGCAGCTTAGGGACAGGGGGCGGCCAAACCTACGAGCAGTACTTC